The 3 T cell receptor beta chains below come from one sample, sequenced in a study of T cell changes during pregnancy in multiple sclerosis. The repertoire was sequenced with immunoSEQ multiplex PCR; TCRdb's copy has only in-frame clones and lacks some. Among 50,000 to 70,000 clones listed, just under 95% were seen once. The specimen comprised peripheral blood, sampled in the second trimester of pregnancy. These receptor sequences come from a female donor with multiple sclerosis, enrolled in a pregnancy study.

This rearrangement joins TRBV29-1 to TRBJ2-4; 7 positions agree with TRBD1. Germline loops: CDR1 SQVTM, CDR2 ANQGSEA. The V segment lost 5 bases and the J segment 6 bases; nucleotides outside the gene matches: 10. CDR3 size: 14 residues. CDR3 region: CSVPSTGAGNIQYF. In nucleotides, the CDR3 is TGCAGCGTTCCGTCCACAGGGGCGGGAAACATTCAGTACTTC.

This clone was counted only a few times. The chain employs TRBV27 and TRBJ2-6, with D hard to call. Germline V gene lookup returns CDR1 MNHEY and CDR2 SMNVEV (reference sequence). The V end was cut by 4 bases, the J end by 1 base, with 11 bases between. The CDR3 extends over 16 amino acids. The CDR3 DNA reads TGTGCCAGCAGTTCGGGTAGGCTATCTGGGGCCAACGTCCTGACTTTC. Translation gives CASSSGRLSGANVLTF.

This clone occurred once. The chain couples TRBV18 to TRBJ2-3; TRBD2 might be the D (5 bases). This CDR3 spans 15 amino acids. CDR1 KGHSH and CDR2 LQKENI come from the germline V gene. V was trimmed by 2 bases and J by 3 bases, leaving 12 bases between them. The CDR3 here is CASSPGLSVTDTQYF. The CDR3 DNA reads TGTGCCAGCTCACCAGGACTGTCAGTGACAGATACGCAGTATTTT.